This T cell receptor beta chain comes out of a study of cytomegalovirus exposure and HLA in healthy donors. On this clone itself: One end of the junction is discordant with germline, which a read error may explain.

Measured with immunoSEQ multiplex PCR; TCRdb has only the in-frame clones, and not every one. The data contain 200,000 or so clones, 84% of them singletons. Germline V gene lookup returns CDR1 SEHNR and CDR2 FQNEAQ (reference sequence). This CDR3 comprises 15 residues. The sample taken for sequencing was PBMCs. The clonotype was recovered from a man aged 18 to 30 in good health and CMV-seropositive. The chain has TRBV7-9 and TRBJ1-1; 8 bases line up with TRBD1. CDR3 in DNA: TGTGCCAGCAGTTTAGGACAGGGAGAGAGCACTGAAGCTTTCTTT. Amino acids: CASSLGQGESTEAFF. Full variable domain (outside the CDR3, taken from reference TRBV7-9 and TRBJ1-1): DTGVSQNPRHKITKRGQNVTFRCDPISEHNRLYWYRQTLGQGPEFLTYFQNEAQLEKSRLLSDRFSAERPKGSFSTLEIQRTEQGDSAMYLCASSLGQGESTEAFFGQGTRLTVV.